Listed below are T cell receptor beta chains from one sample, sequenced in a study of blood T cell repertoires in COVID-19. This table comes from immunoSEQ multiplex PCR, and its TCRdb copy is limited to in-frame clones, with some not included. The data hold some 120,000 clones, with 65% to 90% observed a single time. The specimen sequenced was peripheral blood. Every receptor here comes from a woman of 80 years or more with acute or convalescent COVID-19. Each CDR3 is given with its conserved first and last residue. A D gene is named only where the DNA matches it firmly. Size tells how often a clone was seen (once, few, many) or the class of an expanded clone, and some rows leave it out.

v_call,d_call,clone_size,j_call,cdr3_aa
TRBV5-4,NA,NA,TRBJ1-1,CASSTRTAPNTEAFF
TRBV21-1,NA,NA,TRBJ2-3,CASSKERCRGLLGDTQYF
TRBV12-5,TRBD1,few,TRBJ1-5,CASGYVTGGINQPQHF
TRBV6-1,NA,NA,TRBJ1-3,CASSDPFSGNTIYF
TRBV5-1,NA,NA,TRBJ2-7,CASSLEGREQYF
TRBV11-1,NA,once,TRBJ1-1,CASSLTRGNTEAFF
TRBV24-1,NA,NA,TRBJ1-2,CATSVACREVFYGYTF
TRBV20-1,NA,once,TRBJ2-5,CSAKAGETQYF
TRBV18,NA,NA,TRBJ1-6,CASSLSGAVGPPLHF
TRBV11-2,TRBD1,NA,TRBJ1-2,CASSLVLGTGPDYGYTF
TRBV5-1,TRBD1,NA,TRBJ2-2,CASSSPTGVAGELFF
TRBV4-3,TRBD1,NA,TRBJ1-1,CASSLILPDRVPEAFF
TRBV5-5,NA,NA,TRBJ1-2,CASSLFQGTLGIGYTF